This T cell receptor (beta chain) was profiled in a study of T-cell reconstitution after alpha-beta-depleted transplantation in children. The authors prepared the TCRbeta library with unique molecular identifiers. TCRdb passed the PCR reads through MiXCR, listing each CDR3 protein once. Here the sample spans hundreds of thousands of distinct CDR3 sequences, approximately 17% being singletons. The CDR3 is 14 residues long. The germline V gene encodes CDR1 MNHEY and CDR2 SMNVEV (reference sequence). Trimming removed 7 bases at V and 6 bases at J, with 18 bases between. V usage is TRBV27 and J usage is TRBJ1-2; D is ambiguous. Material: PBMCs from the stem cell graft donor, obtained from the stem cell graft. This clonotype originated in a human donor who donated a stem cell graft to a child with acute myeloid leukemia. The CDR3 sequence: CASTLDGNLNGYTF. For the CDR3, the DNA is TGTGCCAGCACTTTGGACGGTAACCTTAATGGCTACACCTTC.